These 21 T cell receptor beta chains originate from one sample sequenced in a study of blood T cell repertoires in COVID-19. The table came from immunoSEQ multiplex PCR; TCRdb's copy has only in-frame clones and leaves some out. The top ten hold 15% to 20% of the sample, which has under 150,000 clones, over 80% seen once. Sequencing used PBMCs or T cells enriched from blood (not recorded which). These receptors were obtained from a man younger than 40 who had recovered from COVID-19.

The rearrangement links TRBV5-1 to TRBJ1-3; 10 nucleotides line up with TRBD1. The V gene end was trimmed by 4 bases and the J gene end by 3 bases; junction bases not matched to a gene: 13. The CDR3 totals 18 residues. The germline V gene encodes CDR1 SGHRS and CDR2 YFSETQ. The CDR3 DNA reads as TGCGCCAGCAGCACCCGACCGGGACAGGGGTCGAATGGAAACACCATATATTTT. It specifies CASSTRPGQGSNGNTIYF.

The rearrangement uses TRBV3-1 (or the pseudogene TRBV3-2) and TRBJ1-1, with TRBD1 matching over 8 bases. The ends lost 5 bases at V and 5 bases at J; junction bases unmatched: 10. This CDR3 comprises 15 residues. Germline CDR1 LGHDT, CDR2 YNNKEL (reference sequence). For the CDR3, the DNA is TGTGCCAGCAGCTCAGGACAGGGAGGCTATACTGAAGCTTTCTTT. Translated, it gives CASSSGQGGYTEAFF.

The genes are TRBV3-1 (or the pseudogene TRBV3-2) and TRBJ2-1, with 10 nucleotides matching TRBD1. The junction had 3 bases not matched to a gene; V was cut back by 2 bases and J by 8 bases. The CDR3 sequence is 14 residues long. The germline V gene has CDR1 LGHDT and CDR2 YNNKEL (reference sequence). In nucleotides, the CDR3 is TGTGCCAGCAGCCAACTCGGGACAGGGGATGAGCAGTTCTTC. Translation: CASSQLGTGDEQFF.

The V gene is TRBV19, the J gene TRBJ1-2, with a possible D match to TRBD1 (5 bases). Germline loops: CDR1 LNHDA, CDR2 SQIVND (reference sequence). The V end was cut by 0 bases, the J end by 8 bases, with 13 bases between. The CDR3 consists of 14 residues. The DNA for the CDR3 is TGTGCCAGTAGTATAGATCTTCGGGGGTTGGGCTACACCTTC. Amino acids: CASSIDLRGLGYTF.

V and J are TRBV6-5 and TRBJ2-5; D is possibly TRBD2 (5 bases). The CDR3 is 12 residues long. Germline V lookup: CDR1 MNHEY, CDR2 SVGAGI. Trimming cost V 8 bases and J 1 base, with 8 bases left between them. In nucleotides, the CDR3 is TGTGCCAGCGCCCGGGGCCAAGAGACCCAGTACTTC. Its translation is CASARGQETQYF.

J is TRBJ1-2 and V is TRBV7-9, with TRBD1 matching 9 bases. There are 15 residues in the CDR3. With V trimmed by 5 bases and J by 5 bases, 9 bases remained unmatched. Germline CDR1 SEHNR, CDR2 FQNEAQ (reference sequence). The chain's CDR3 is CASSPQGQGEYGYTF. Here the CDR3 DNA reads TGTGCCAGCAGCCCCCAGGGACAGGGAGAGTATGGCTACACCTTC.

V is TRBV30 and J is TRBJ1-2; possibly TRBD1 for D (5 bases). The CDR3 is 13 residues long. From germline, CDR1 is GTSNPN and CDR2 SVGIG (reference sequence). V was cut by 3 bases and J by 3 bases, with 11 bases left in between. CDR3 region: CAWSGGGDYGYTF. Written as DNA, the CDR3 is TGTGCCTGGAGCGGCGGGGGGGACTATGGCTACACCTTC.

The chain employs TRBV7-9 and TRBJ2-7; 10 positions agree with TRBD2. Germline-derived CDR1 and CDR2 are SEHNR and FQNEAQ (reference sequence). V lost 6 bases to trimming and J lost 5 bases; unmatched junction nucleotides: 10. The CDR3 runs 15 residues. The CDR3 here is CASSSKREGRHEQYF. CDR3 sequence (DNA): TGTGCCAGCAGTTCAAAGCGGGAGGGCCGCCACGAGCAGTACTTC.

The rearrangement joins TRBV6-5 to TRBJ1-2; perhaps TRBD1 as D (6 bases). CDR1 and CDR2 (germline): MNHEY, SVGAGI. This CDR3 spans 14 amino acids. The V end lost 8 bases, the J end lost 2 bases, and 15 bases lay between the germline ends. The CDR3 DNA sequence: TGTGCCAGCGACGACAGGAGTGGGAACTATGGCTACACCTTC. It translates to CASDDRSGNYGYTF.

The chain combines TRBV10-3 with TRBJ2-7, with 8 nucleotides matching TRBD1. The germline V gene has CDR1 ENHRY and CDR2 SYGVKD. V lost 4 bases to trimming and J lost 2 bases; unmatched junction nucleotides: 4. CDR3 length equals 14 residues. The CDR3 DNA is TGTGCCATCAGTGTAGTGACAGGGGCCTACGAGCAGTACTTC. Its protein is CAISVVTGAYEQYF.

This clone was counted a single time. CDR3 residues: CARPRDRDSGANVLTF. The CDR3 bases are TGTGCCAGGCCCCGGGACAGGGACTCTGGGGCCAACGTCCTGACTTTC. The rearrangement joins TRBV19 to TRBJ2-6, with 9 bases that match TRBD1. Germline CDR1 reads LNHDA; CDR2 reads SQIVND (reference sequence). V gave up 9 bases and J gave up 0 bases; unmatched junction bases: 6. This CDR3 is 16 amino acids long.

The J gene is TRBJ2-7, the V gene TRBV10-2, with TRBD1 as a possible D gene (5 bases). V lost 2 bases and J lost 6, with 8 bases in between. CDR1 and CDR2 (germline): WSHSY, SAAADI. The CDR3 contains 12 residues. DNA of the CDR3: TGCGCCAGCAGTGAGGACAGTGCCGAGCAGTACGTC. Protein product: CASSEDSAEQYV.

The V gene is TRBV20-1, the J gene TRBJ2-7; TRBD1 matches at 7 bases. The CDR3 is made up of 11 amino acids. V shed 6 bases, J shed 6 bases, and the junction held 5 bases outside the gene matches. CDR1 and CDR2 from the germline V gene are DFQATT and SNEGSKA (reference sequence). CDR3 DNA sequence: TGCAGTGCCACCAGGGACAGCGAGCAGTACGTC. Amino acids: CSATRDSEQYV.

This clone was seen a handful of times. This chain's CDR3 is CASSQGGQGGQPQHF. CDR3 DNA: TGTGCCAGCAGCCAAGGGGGTCAGGGCGGCCAGCCCCAGCATTTT. The J gene is TRBJ1-5, the V gene TRBV3-1 (or the pseudogene TRBV3-2); a possible D gene is TRBD1 (5 bases). V gave up 1 base and J gave up 7 bases, with 14 bases separating them. The germline V gene has CDR1 LGHDT and CDR2 YNNKEL (reference sequence). This CDR3 contains 15 residues.

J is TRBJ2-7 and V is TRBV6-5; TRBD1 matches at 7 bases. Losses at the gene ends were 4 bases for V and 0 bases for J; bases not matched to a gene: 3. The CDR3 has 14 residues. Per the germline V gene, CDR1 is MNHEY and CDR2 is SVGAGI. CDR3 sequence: CASSSDRSSYEQYF. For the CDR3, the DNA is TGTGCCAGCAGTTCGGACAGGAGCTCCTACGAGCAGTACTTC.

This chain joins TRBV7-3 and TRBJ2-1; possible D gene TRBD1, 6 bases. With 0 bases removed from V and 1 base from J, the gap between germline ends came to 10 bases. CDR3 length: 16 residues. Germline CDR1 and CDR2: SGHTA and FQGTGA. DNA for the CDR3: TGTGCCAGCAGCTTAACGGGGGCTAGGTCCTACAATGAGCAGTTCTTC. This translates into CASSLTGARSYNEQFF.

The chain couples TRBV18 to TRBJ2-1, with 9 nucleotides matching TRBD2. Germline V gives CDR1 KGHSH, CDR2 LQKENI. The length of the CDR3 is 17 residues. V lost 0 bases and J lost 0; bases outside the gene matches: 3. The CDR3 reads CASSPPGLATSYNEQFF. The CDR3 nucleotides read TGTGCCAGCTCACCACCCGGACTAGCGACCTCCTACAATGAGCAGTTCTTC.

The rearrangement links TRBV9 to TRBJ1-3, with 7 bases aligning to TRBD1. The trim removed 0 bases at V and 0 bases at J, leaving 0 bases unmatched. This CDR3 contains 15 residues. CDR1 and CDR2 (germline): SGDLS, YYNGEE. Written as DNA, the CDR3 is TGTGCCAGCAGCGTAGGGGACAGCTCTGGAAACACCATATATTTT. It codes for CASSVGDSSGNTIYF.

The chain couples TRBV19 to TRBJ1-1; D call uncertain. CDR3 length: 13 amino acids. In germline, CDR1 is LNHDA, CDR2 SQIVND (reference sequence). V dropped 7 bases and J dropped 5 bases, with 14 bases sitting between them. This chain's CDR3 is CASTPMSSTEAFF. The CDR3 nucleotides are TGTGCCAGTACTCCCATGAGTTCAACTGAAGCTTTCTTT.

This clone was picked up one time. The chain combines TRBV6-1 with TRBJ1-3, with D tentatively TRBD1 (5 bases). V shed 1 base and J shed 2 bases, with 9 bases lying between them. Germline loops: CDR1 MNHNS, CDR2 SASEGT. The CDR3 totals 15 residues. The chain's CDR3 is CASSEVGQTGNTIYF. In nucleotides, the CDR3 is TGTGCCAGCAGTGAAGTCGGACAAACTGGAAACACCATATATTTT.

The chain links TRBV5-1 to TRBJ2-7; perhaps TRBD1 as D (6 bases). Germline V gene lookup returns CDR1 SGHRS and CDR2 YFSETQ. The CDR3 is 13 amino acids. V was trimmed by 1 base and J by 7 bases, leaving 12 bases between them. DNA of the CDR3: TGCGCCAGCAGCTTGAACAGGGCTTTTGAGCAGTACTTC. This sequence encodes CASSLNRAFEQYF.